The 24 T cell receptor beta chains below were found in one sample sequenced in a study of T cell repertoires in cytomegalovirus infection. For these TCRs, the target antigens are not known. TCRdb reprocessed the reads with MiXCR, giving one entry per CDR3 protein. The profile shows about a million distinct CDR3 sequences, about a third of them singletons. This specimen was cultured CD8+ T cells from PBMCs, taken from culture after CMV antigen stimulation. The receptors come from a human donor in good health (CMV status not recorded). Some clones in this sample may be carry-over from other donors' samples.

This clonotype was seen many times. The gene calls are TRBV7-9 and TRBJ1-1; TRBD1 might be the D (6 bases). Germline V lookup: CDR1 SEHNR, CDR2 FQNEAQ (reference sequence). The CDR3 totals 14 residues. V was clipped by 7 bases and J by 3 bases, with 15 bases between them. The CDR3 DNA reads as TGTGCCAGCACCCCTCTGAGGGGGGACACTGAAGCTTTCTTT. This gives the protein CASTPLRGDTEAFF.

This clonotype was observed many times. J is TRBJ1-2 and V is TRBV12-3 or TRBV12-4; the match to TRBD1 covers 9 bases. The CDR3 spans 14 residues. With 6 bases clipped from V and 4 bases from J, the junction kept 6 bases outside the gene matches. The CDR3 nucleotides read TGTGCCAGCAGGCCGGGACAGGGAGGCTATGGCTACACCTTC. Encoded protein: CASRPGQGGYGYTF.

V usage is TRBV5-6 and J usage is TRBJ2-4; the D gene is possibly TRBD2 (6 bases). The germline V and J ends were trimmed by 6 bases and 0 bases, with 16 bases remaining between them. CDR1 is SGHDT, CDR2 YYEEEE, per germline. The CDR3 consists of 16 residues. As DNA, the CDR3 is TGTGCCAGCACCCGGGGGAACCGCGTAGCCAAAAACATTCAGTACTTC. Translating gives CASTRGNRVAKNIQYF. The variable domain in full, completed from reference TRBV5-6 and TRBJ2-4, reads DAGVTQSPTHLIKTRGQQVTLRCSPKSGHDTVSWYQQALGQGPQFIFQYYEEEERQRGNFPDRFSGHQFPNYSSELNVNALLLGDSALYLCASTRGNRVAKNIQYFGAGTRLSVL.

This clonotype was recorded many times. The chain recombines TRBV10-3 with TRBJ1-2; D may be TRBD1 (5 bases). Trimming removed 7 bases at V and 3 bases at J, with 12 bases between. The germline CDR1 and CDR2 sequences are ENHRY and SYGVKD. CDR3 length: 13 amino acids. CDR3: CAIISGRDYGYTF. As DNA, the CDR3 is TGTGCCATCATTTCAGGGAGGGACTATGGCTACACCTTC.

This clonotype was seen repeatedly, ten times or more. This chain uses TRBV7-2 with TRBJ2-3; the match to TRBD2 covers 10 bases. Germline CDR1 and CDR2: SGHTA and FQGNSA. The CDR3 totals 17 residues. With 5 bases clipped from V and 2 bases from J, the junction kept 10 bases outside the gene matches. As DNA, the CDR3 is TGTGCCAGCAGCATCAGCGGGGGGGCACCCTTCACAGATACGCAGTATTTT. Translation gives CASSISGGAPFTDTQYF.

This sequence joins TRBV6-1 and TRBJ1-1; D is undetermined. Trimming removed 5 bases at V and 4 bases at J, with 8 bases between. Germline CDR1 is MNHNS and CDR2 is SASEGT. This CDR3 has 12 residues. CDR3 sequence reads: CASSRLVTEAFF. DNA of the CDR3: TGTGCCAGCAGTAGACTGGTCACTGAAGCTTTCTTT.

The chain couples TRBV10-3 to TRBJ2-5; 10 bases map to TRBD2. This CDR3 has 15 amino acids. The germline V gene encodes CDR1 ENHRY and CDR2 SYGVKD. The ends lost 6 bases at V and 3 bases at J; junction bases unmatched: 7. The CDR3 protein is CAIRAQRGGKETQYF. The CDR3 DNA sequence: TGTGCCATCAGGGCCCAGCGGGGGGGCAAAGAGACCCAGTACTTC.

V usage is TRBV28 and J usage is TRBJ2-7; 8 bases agree with TRBD2. CDR1 and CDR2 from the germline V gene are MDHEN and SYDVKM. V was clipped by 6 bases and J by 3 bases; unmatched bases: 4. The CDR3 runs 13 residues. The CDR3 DNA sequence: TGTGCCAGCAGGTTGGCGGGGGGCTACGAGCAGTACGTC. It specifies CASRLAGGYEQYV.

The chain is built from TRBV19 and TRBJ1-5; no clear D gene. CDR3 length equals 13 residues. V was shortened by 6 bases and J by 7 bases, with 13 bases between the two germline ends. The germline V gene encodes CDR1 LNHDA and CDR2 SQIVND (reference sequence). The CDR3 loop reads CASRAEVGQPQHF. The CDR3 DNA follows: TGTGCCAGTAGGGCAGAGGTAGGACAGCCCCAGCATTTT. The variable domain in full, completed from reference TRBV19 and TRBJ1-5, reads DGGITQSPKYLFRKEGQNVTLSCEQNLNHDAMYWYRQDPGQGLRLIYYSQIVNDFQKGDIAEGYSVSREKKESFPLTVTSAQKNPTAFYLCASRAEVGQPQHFGDGTRLSIL.

About this clonotype: The germline gene is not matched at one end of the junction; a read error may be the cause. V and J are TRBV12-3 or TRBV12-4 and TRBJ2-6; either TRBD1 or TRBD2 may supply D (6 bases each). There are 16 residues in the CDR3. CDR3 coding DNA: TGTGCCAGCAGCCCCCCGGACCTTTGGGGGGCCAACGTCCCGACTTTC. It yields the protein CASSPPDLWGANVPTF.

The genes are TRBV6-6 and TRBJ2-7; possible D gene TRBD1, 6 bases. V shed 5 bases and J shed 7 bases, with 12 bases lying between them. The CDR3 consists of 12 residues. The germline V gene has CDR1 MNHNY and CDR2 SVGAGI (reference sequence). CDR3 sequence: CASSQDRKEQYF. The CDR3 DNA is TGTGCCAGCAGTCAGGACAGAAAAGAGCAGTACTTC.

This clonotype was seen a handful of times. The CDR3 DNA is TGTGCCAGCAGCTTCGATTTTTCCGACAGGGACTATGGCTACACCTTC. This encodes CASSFDFSDRDYGYTF. This rearrangement joins TRBV5-6 to TRBJ1-2; 7 positions match TRBD1. The CDR3 runs to 16 residues. The V segment lost 2 bases and the J segment 3 bases; nucleotides outside the gene matches: 10. Per germline, CDR1 SGHDT and CDR2 YYEEEE. Using reference TRBV5-6 and TRBJ1-2 for the parts outside the CDR3, the full variable domain is DAGVTQSPTHLIKTRGQQVTLRCSPKSGHDTVSWYQQALGQGPQFIFQYYEEEERQRGNFPDRFSGHQFPNYSSELNVNALLLGDSALYLCASSFDFSDRDYGYTFGSGTRLTVV.

This clonotype is a singleton in its sample. This could be a read error, since a much larger clone is one nucleotide away. The chain is built from TRBV7-3 and TRBJ2-2; D is uncertain. In germline, CDR1 is SGHTA, CDR2 FQGTGA. CDR3 size: 15 residues. Here the CDR3 DNA reads TGTGCCAGCAGCTTAGGGTATCCGAACATCGGGGAGCTGTTTTTT. Protein: CASSLGYPNIGELFF.

A remark on this clonotype: A read error is possible here, since a much larger clone lies one base away. The chain links TRBV7-2 to TRBJ1-5; D possibly corresponds to TRBD1 (5 bases). This CDR3 has 15 residues. Looked up from germline, CDR1 is SGHTA and CDR2 is FQGNSA. CDR3 nucleotide sequence: TGTGTCAGCAGCCTGACAGAGAGTCTCAATCAGCCCCAGCATTTT. Amino acid sequence: CVSSLTESLNQPQHF. The full variable domain, its missing parts supplied by reference TRBV7-2 and TRBJ1-5, is GAGVSQSPSNKVTEKGKDVELRCDPISGHTALYWYRQSLGQGLEFLIYFQGNSAPDKSGLPSDRFSAERTGGSVSTLTIQRTQQEDSAVYLCVSSLTESLNQPQHFGDGTRLSIL.

This clonotype was observed many times. The gene calls are TRBV12-3 or TRBV12-4 and TRBJ1-2; D remains unclear. V lost 1 base and J lost 7, with 7 bases in between. The CDR3 totals 12 residues. The CDR3 bases are TGTGCCAGCAGTTTAGGTCGCCTTGGCTACACCTTC. It specifies CASSLGRLGYTF.

About this clonotype: Since a much larger clone is just one base distant, this may be a read error. CDR3 region: CVSSSRQGTDYEQYF. The CDR3 region has the DNA TGTGTCAGCAGCTCAAGGCAAGGGACTGACTACGAGCAGTACTTC. V and J are TRBV7-6 and TRBJ2-7, with D perhaps TRBD2 (6 bases). CDR3 size: 15 residues. The germline V gene has CDR1 SGHVS and CDR2 FNYEAQ.

J is TRBJ2-7 and V is TRBV6-6; maybe TRBD2 (5 bases). The CDR3 extends over 14 amino acids. Trimming stripped 4 bases from V and 4 bases from J, with 14 bases between. Germline V gene lookup returns CDR1 MNHNY and CDR2 SVGAGI (reference sequence). CDR3 protein: CASSSPGSGYEQYV. The CDR3 DNA reads as TGTGCCAGCAGTTCCCCGGGAAGTGGATACGAGCAGTACGTC.

J is TRBJ1-6 and V is TRBV4-2; D gene uncertain. CDR3 length: 14 amino acids. CDR1 is LGHNA, CDR2 YNFKEQ, per germline. Trimming left V 8 bases short and J 9 bases short, with 17 bases between. The CDR3 sequence: CASRFGDGLSPLHF. The CDR3 region has the DNA TGTGCCAGCCGCTTCGGAGACGGTCTTTCACCCCTCCACTTT.

V and J are TRBV5-4 and TRBJ1-5, with D uncertain. The CDR3 is 13 residues long. Between the trimmed V and J ends, which lost 7 bases and 5 bases, there was a span of 13 bases. Germline-derived CDR1 and CDR2 are SGHNT and YYREEE (reference sequence). The CDR3 here is CASGLAPDQPQHF. In DNA form, the CDR3 reads TGTGCCAGCGGACTAGCCCCCGATCAGCCCCAGCATTTT.

The V gene is TRBV27, the J gene TRBJ2-7; 12 bases fit TRBD2. Germline assignment: CDR1 MNHEY and CDR2 SMNVEV (reference sequence). This CDR3 is built from 21 residues. V shed 5 bases and J 3 bases; nucleotides not matched to a gene: 23. CDR3 sequence (DNA): TGTGCCAGCAGTCAGAAGCTAGCGGGGGGGCTGCCGAAGTCATATTTCTACGAGCAGTACGTC. It translates to CASSQKLAGGLPKSYFYEQYV.

This clonotype has a count of ten or more. V and J are TRBV12-3 or TRBV12-4 and TRBJ1-1; D might be TRBD1 (5 bases). The V gene lost 6 bases and the J gene lost 6 bases, with 11 bases spanning the gap. The CDR3 consists of 12 residues. The CDR3 region is CASSQGAPEAFF. CDR3 nucleotides: TGTGCCAGCAGCCAGGGAGCGCCTGAAGCTTTCTTT.

The chain couples TRBV6-5 to TRBJ2-5; 9 nucleotides match TRBD1. There are 14 residues in the CDR3. The ends lost 8 bases at V and 5 bases at J; junction bases unmatched: 9. CDR1 and CDR2 from the germline V gene are MNHEY and SVGAGI. The CDR3 nucleotides are TGTGCCAGCGGATCCGGGACAGGGTTTGAGACCCAGTACTTC. Translation: CASGSGTGFETQYF.

The table lists this clonotype with a few counts. This could be a read error, since a much larger clone is one nucleotide away. The genes are TRBV5-8 and TRBJ2-1; 7 bases map to TRBD2. Looked up from germline, CDR1 is SGHTS and CDR2 is YDEGEE. The CDR3 spans 15 residues. J lost 3 bases, V lost 3 bases, and 6 bases had no gene match. CDR3 nucleotides: TGTGCCAGCAGCTGGATGGCTAGCGGCTACAATGAGCAGTTCTTC. It codes for CASSWMASGYNEQFF.

On this clonotype itself: Germline and junction disagree at one end, which may indicate a read error. This chain connects TRBV4-1 to TRBJ1-1, with D possibly TRBD1 on 5 matching bases. Looked up from germline, CDR1 is MGHRA and CDR2 is YSYEKL. This CDR3 spans 16 amino acids. The CDR3 region is CASSQDGLLGGTEAFF. CDR3 in DNA: TGTGCCAGCAGCCAAGATGGCCTCCTTGGGGGCACTGAAGCTTTCTTT.